This T cell receptor (beta chain) was captured by sequencing in a study of T cells in Graves' hyperthyroidism and ophthalmopathy. Study as a whole: Staff took peripheral blood when the initial diagnosis was made, before any treatment began. Study-wide results and caveats: Most clonotypes expanded in thyroid above 0.001 were likewise present in blood.

With regard to this clonotype: No antigen is known for it.

Trimming at V came to 5 bases and at J to 0 bases, leaving 9 bases not matched to a gene. From germline, CDR1 is LGHDT and CDR2 YNNKEL (reference sequence). The CDR3 runs to 18 residues. What was amplified from RNA transcripts were TCR beta CDR3 regions. The HTBI primer set drove a first-round RT-PCR of the TCR CDR3. One entry per CDR3 protein, called by TCRdb with MiXCR from the multiplex PCR reads. Among fewer than 450,000 distinct CDR3 sequences listed, about 18% were seen once. For the diagnoses, clinical symptoms, serum thyroxine and TRAb, thyroid ultrasound and orbital computed tomography were used.

Sequencing used blood. The receptor was derived from a man younger than 30 with Graves' ophthalmopathy. The chain recombines TRBV3-1 with TRBJ1-5; 11 bases map to TRBD1. The CDR3 coding sequence is TGTGCCAGCAGCACAAGGACAGGGGGCGGATATAGCAATCAGCCCCAGCATTTT. Protein product: CASSTRTGGGYSNQPQHF.